These T cell receptor beta chains were read from a single sample in a study of human T cells and chemical hapten exposure. TCRdb independently ran MiXCR on the RACE reads; one entry per CDR3 protein. The sample shows some 71,000 distinct CDR3 sequences, around 10% of them seen only once. The source material was whole blood, sampled in connection with sensitization to the hapten diphenylcyclopropenone (DPC). The receptors were sampled from a woman between 50 and 59 years old with alopecia areata. Some clones in this sample may be carry-over from other donors' samples. The CDR3 runs from the conserved cysteine through the conserved F or W. D genes are given only for firm matches. Clone sizes are given selectively: once, few, many, or a class where the clone is expanded.

D gene	clone size	J gene	V gene	CDR3 DNA	CDR3 protein
TRBD1	many	TRBJ2-7	TRBV12-3/TRBV12-4	TGTGCCAGCAGTTACGGGACAGGGGTCCGGGAGCAGTACTTC	CASSYGTGVREQYF
TRBD2	many	TRBJ2-3	TRBV28	TGTGCCAGCACTACCCCGGGACTAGCCCCAGATACGCAGTATTTT	CASTTPGLAPDTQYF
.	.	TRBJ2-1	TRBV12-3/TRBV12-4	TGTGCCAGCAGTTTATCAGGAAGCGCCGGGGAGCAGTTCTTC	CASSLSGSAGEQFF
.	many	TRBJ1-2	TRBV20-1	TGCAGTGCTAGAGATCTCGCCGATGGCTACACCTTC	CSARDLADGYTF
.	many	TRBJ2-1	TRBV29-1	TGCAGCGTTGGACGGGGATTGTGGAATGAGCAGTTCTTC	CSVGRGLWNEQFF
TRBD2	few	TRBJ2-5	TRBV27	TGTGCCAGCAGTTTGTCAGCGGGAGGTCGGGAGACCCAGTACTTC	CASSLSAGGRETQYF
.	many	TRBJ1-2	TRBV12-3/TRBV12-4	TGTGCCAGCAGTTTGGGTCAGGATGGCTACACCTTC	CASSLGQDGYTF
.	.	TRBJ2-7	TRBV7-2	TGTGCCAGCAGCCCTATAGGGGGATCATCCTACGAGCAGTACTTC	CASSPIGGSSYEQYF
.	many	TRBJ2-5	TRBV3-1	TGTGCCAGCAGCCAGTGGCAGCAAAGCCAAGAGACCCAGTACTTC	CASSQWQQSQETQYF
.	many	TRBJ1-2	TRBV3-1	TGTGCCAGCAGCCTCGACAGTCTTTCTAACTATGGCTACACCTTC	CASSLDSLSNYGYTF
.	many	TRBJ1-1	TRBV7-6	TGTGCCAGCAGCCTGTTAACAGGGTCAATGAACACTGAAGCTTTCTTT	CASSLLTGSMNTEAFF
.	few	TRBJ2-3	TRBV28	TGTGCCAGCACCGACCCCTCTAGCACAGATACGCAGTATTTT	CASTDPSSTDTQYF
TRBD2	.	TRBJ2-1	TRBV3-1	TGTGCCAGCAGCCCTCACACTAGCGGGAGAAGTAATGAGCAGTTCTTC	CASSPHTSGRSNEQFF
.	many	TRBJ2-7	TRBV2	TGTGCCAGCAGTGCGGGACTCTCCTACGAGCAGTACTTC	CASSAGLSYEQYF
.	many	TRBJ2-7	TRBV2	TGTGCCAGCAGGGAGACAGTAAGCTCCTACGAGCAGTACTTC	CASRETVSSYEQYF
TRBD1	many	TRBJ1-4	TRBV7-9	TGTGCCAGCAGCTCCAGGGGGAAGAATGAAAAACTGTTTTTT	CASSSRGKNEKLFF
.	.	TRBJ1-6	TRBV20-1	TGCAGTGCTAGAGAGAGGGAGAATTCACCCCTCCACTTT	CSARERENSPLHF
.	many	TRBJ1-1	TRBV7-2	TGTGCCAGCAGCTTAAGGTTCGACAGCGGTACTGAAGCTTTCTTT	CASSLRFDSGTEAFF
.	few	TRBJ2-1	TRBV28	TGTGCCAGCAGTTTAAACTATGGGGCGGGGGCAAGCTCCTACAATGAGCAGTTCTTC	CASSLNYGAGASSYNEQFF
TRBD1	many	TRBJ2-7	TRBV14	TGTGCCAGCAGCCAAATACGTTCCGGACAGGGATTGAGGTCCTACGAGCAGTACTTC	CASSQIRSGQGLRSYEQYF
.	.	TRBJ2-7	TRBV7-2	TGTGCCAGCAGCGCCGTGGAGGGCACTTTGGAGTACTTC	CASSAVEGTLEYF
.	few	TRBJ2-1	TRBV20-1	TGCAGTGCTAGGGAAATAGCAGCCCCGGGGAATGAGCAGTTCTTC	CSAREIAAPGNEQFF
.	.	TRBJ1-4	TRBV6-5	TGTGCCACCGCGGTCGGGACTAATGAAAAACTGTTTTTT	CATAVGTNEKLFF
TRBD1	.	TRBJ1-2	TRBV11-2	TGTGCCAGCAGCTTCACCATAGACAGGGGGCTTGACACCTTC	CASSFTIDRGLDTF
.	many	TRBJ1-3	TRBV6-5	TGTGCCAGCAGTTACTCCACCACGGGGTTTCACTCTGGAAACACCATATATTTT	CASSYSTTGFHSGNTIYF
.	many	TRBJ1-1	TRBV4-2	TGTGCCAGCAGCCCATGGGGGGGTGGCACCACTGAAGCTTTCTTT	CASSPWGGGTTEAFF
TRBD2	many	TRBJ2-1	TRBV5-1	TGCGCCAGCAGCTTGACTAGCGGGGGCTCCTACAATGAGCAGTTCTTC	CASSLTSGGSYNEQFF
.	.	TRBJ1-5	TRBV5-1	TGCGCCAGCAGCCAAGGACAGAATCAGCCCCAGCATTTT	CASSQGQNQPQHF
.	many	TRBJ1-2	TRBV28	TGTGCCAGCACTCAGGTCGGTTATGGCTACACCTTC	CASTQVGYGYTF
TRBD2	many	TRBJ2-3	TRBV3-1	TGTGCCAGCAGCCCCTGGGCTAGCGGGAGCACAGATACGCAGTATTTT	CASSPWASGSTDTQYF
.	.	TRBJ1-1	TRBV4-2	TGTGCCAGCAGCCAAGACTACAGTTTGAGGCCGAACACTGAAGCTTTCTTT	CASSQDYSLRPNTEAFF
.	.	TRBJ2-4	TRBV20-1	TGCAGTGCTAGCGCTCAACGCAGGGACATTCAGTACTTC	CSASAQRRDIQYF
.	.	TRBJ2-1	TRBV27	TGTGCCAGCAGTTGGGGGGAGCAAATCAATGAGCAGTTCTTC	CASSWGEQINEQFF
.	.	TRBJ1-1	TRBV14	TGTGCCAGCAGCCAAGATTACGGACCTCTTATGAACACTGAAGCTTTCTTT	CASSQDYGPLMNTEAFF
TRBD1	many	TRBJ2-1	TRBV9	TGTGCCAGCAGCCCTTGGGGGACAGGGGGCGAGGATGAGCAGTTCTTC	CASSPWGTGGEDEQFF
.	many	TRBJ2-7	TRBV27	TGTGCCAGCAGTTTATCAGGGACACTAGCCTACGAGCAGTACTTC	CASSLSGTLAYEQYF
TRBD1	.	TRBJ1-1	TRBV6-5	TGTGCCAGCAGGGACAGGGAATCCAGGAACACTGAAGCTTTCTTT	CASRDRESRNTEAFF
.	many	TRBJ1-4	TRBV29-1	TGCAGCGCGGGGAGGGCTAATGAAAAACTGTTTTTT	CSAGRANEKLFF
.	few	TRBJ1-2	TRBV28	TGTGCCAGCAGTTTATGGCGACAGAACTATGGCTACACCTTC	CASSLWRQNYGYTF
.	.	TRBJ1-1	TRBV18	TGTGCCAGCTCACCACTCACGGGGCAGGGTAGCACTGAACCTTTCTTT	CASSPLTGQGSTEPFF
.	many	TRBJ1-2	TRBV10-3	TGTGCCATCAGTGAGGCGGCCGCTTATGGCTACACCTTC	CAISEAAAYGYTF
.	many	TRBJ2-1	TRBV6-5	TGTGCCAGCAGTCGGACAGCCCTGGTCTACAATGAGCAGTTCTTC	CASSRTALVYNEQFF
.	once	TRBJ2-7	TRBV28	TGTGCCAGCAGGGAGGCCTACGAGCAGTACTTC	CASREAYEQYF
.	few	TRBJ1-1	TRBV24-1	TGTGCCACCAGTGTTGATGGGGCAGGTGGGAGAGCTTTCTTT	CATSVDGAGGRAFF
.	few	TRBJ2-3	TRBV27	TGTGCCAGCAGTTTGGCAGGGAGCACAGATACGCAGTATTTT	CASSLAGSTDTQYF
TRBD1	many	TRBJ1-4	TRBV7-6	TGTGCCAGCAGCTTAGCCCAGCAGGGGGCAACTAATGAAAAACTGTTTTTT	CASSLAQQGATNEKLFF
.	many	TRBJ2-7	TRBV29-1	TGCAGCGTTGAATCTCAAGGGGTTATCTACGAGCAGTACTTC	CSVESQGVIYEQYF